These T cell receptor beta chains were read from a single sample in a study of PD-L1 blockade in urothelial cancer. The method was immunoSEQ multiplex PCR; TCRdb's version includes in-frame clones alone and lacks a portion of them. This sample carries tens of thousands of clones, 82% of them seen once, and the ten largest clones take more than 9%. The source material was PBMCs, sampled around atezolizumab (anti-PD-L1) treatment. Every receptor here comes from a man aged 70-80 years with urothelial cancer. The CDR3 runs from the conserved cysteine through the conserved F or W. A D gene is named only where the DNA matches it firmly. A clone size is listed for some rows: how often the clone was seen (once, few, many), or a class if it is expanded.

NA,TRBJ1-5,once,TRBV19,CASASRGRNQPQHF,TGTGCCAGTGCGTCCAGGGGAAGAAATCAGCCCCAGCATTTT
NA,TRBJ1-2,few,TRBV10-3,CATGTGRNYGYTF,TGTGCCACCGGAACTGGGAGAAACTATGGCTACACCTTC
NA,TRBJ2-3,NA,TRBV4-1,CASSQQVRAGARPSTDTQYF,TGCGCCAGCAGCCAGCAGGTCCGGGCGGGGGCCAGGCCTAGCACAGATACGCAGTATTTT
TRBD1,TRBJ2-5,NA,TRBV29-1,CSFSTGLETQYF,TGCAGCTTTTCGACAGGGCTGGAGACCCAGTACTTC
TRBD2,TRBJ2-3,NA,TRBV9,CASSVAAGGTDTQYF,TGTGCCAGCAGCGTAGCAGCGGGGGGCACAGATACGCAGTATTTT
TRBD1,TRBJ2-7,few,TRBV30,CAWSAPGTGGYEQYF,TGTGCCTGGAGTGCGCCGGGGACAGGGGGCTACGAGCAGTACTTC
NA,TRBJ2-6,NA,TRBV27,CASTVTAGANVLTF,TGTGCCAGCACCGTGACAGCTGGGGCCAACGTCCTGACTTTC
NA,TRBJ2-1,NA,TRBV2,CASSESRTLDEQFF,TGTGCCAGCAGTGAGAGTAGAACCCTCGATGAGCAGTTCTTC
NA,TRBJ2-2,NA,TRBV7-9,CASSLGSHGELFF,TGTGCCAGCAGCTTAGGTTCCCACGGGGAGCTGTTTTTT
TRBD1,TRBJ2-1,NA,TRBV4-2,CASSQDGQGSGNEQFF,TGTGCCAGCAGCCAAGACGGACAGGGGAGCGGCAATGAGCAGTTCTTC
TRBD2,TRBJ2-3,NA,TRBV7-2,CASSQTSGRAGNTQYF,TGTGCCAGCAGCCAGACTAGCGGGAGGGCCGGTAATACGCAGTATTTT
NA,TRBJ2-3,NA,TRBV7-9,CATRAGKLDTQYF,TGTGCCACCAGGGCAGGGAAGTTGGATACGCAGTATTTT
TRBD1,TRBJ2-3,NA,TRBV18,CASSPGQGLTDTQYF,TGTGCCAGCTCACCGGGACAGGGGCTCACAGATACGCAGTATTTT
TRBD1,TRBJ2-3,NA,TRBV5-1,CASSGGQGTDTQYF,TGCGCCAGCAGCGGGGGACAGGGGACAGATACGCAGTATTTT
NA,TRBJ1-3,NA,TRBV6-5,CASSSNLDSSGNTIYF,TGTGCCAGCAGTTCAAACCTGGACAGCTCTGGAAACACCATATATTTT
TRBD1,TRBJ1-2,few,TRBV2,CASSLQGRDGYTF,TGTGCCAGCAGTTTACAGGGGCGGGATGGCTACACCTTC
TRBD2,TRBJ2-5,NA,TRBV2,CASSEGWPGGETQYF,TGTGCCAGCAGTGAAGGGTGGCCGGGAGGTGAGACCCAGTACTTC
TRBD2,TRBJ2-1,NA,TRBV19,CASSITGGRNEQFF,TGTGCCAGTAGTATAACGGGAGGAAGGAATGAGCAGTTCTTC
TRBD2,TRBJ2-7,NA,TRBV6-1,CASTLGLEGNYEQYF,TGTGCCAGCACCCTGGGACTAGAGGGCAACTACGAGCAGTACTTC
TRBD1,TRBJ1-2,few,TRBV25-1,CASNSETGGLYGYTF,TGTGCCAGCAATTCGGAGACAGGGGGCCTCTATGGCTACACCTTC
TRBD1,TRBJ1-2,NA,TRBV2,CASSRRGRDGYTF,TGTGCCAGCAGTAGGAGGGGGCGAGATGGCTACACCTTC
NA,TRBJ2-3,NA,TRBV7-8,CASSLGVAGQRLNTQYF,TGTGCCAGCAGCTTAGGTGTAGCGGGACAGCGTTTAAATACGCAGTATTTT
NA,TRBJ2-2,NA,TRBV5-4,CASSLYSGVTGELFF,TGTGCCAGCAGCTTGTATTCAGGGGTCACCGGGGAGCTGTTTTTT
TRBD1,TRBJ1-2,NA,TRBV7-8,CASSPETDRGYGYTF,TGTGCCAGCAGCCCAGAAACGGACAGGGGCTATGGCTACACCTTC
TRBD1,TRBJ1-1,NA,TRBV4-3,CASSQEQGATEAFF,TGCGCCAGCAGCCAAGAGCAGGGGGCGACTGAAGCTTTCTTT
NA,TRBJ1-2,NA,TRBV18,CASPPTNGTGGIYGYTF,TGTGCCAGCCCACCTACAAACGGGACGGGGGGAATTTATGGCTACACCTTC
TRBD1,TRBJ1-2,NA,TRBV11-2,CASSLDSTGGPNYGYTF,TGTGCCAGCAGCTTGGATTCGACAGGGGGCCCGAACTATGGCTACACCTTC
NA,TRBJ2-7,NA,TRBV2,CASSGDHEQYF,TGTGCCAGCAGCGGAGACCACGAGCAGTACTTC
NA,TRBJ1-2,NA,TRBV7-2,CASSPDRNYGYTF,TGTGCCAGCAGCCCAGACAGGAACTATGGCTACACCTTC
TRBD1,TRBJ1-2,NA,TRBV7-2,CASSLSLTGVNGGYTF,TGTGCCAGCAGCTTATCGTTAACAGGGGTGAATGGTGGCTACACCTTC
TRBD2,TRBJ2-7,NA,TRBV25-1,CASSETSGRDRTYEQYF,TGTGCCAGCAGTGAGACTAGCGGGAGGGATCGTACCTACGAGCAGTACTTC
NA,TRBJ2-3,NA,TRBV2,CASSVARTSSDTQYF,TGTGCCAGCAGTGTTGCCAGAACCTCTTCGGATACGCAGTATTTT
NA,TRBJ2-2,NA,TRBV12-1,CASSFWWGANTGELFF,TGTGCCAGCAGCTTTTGGTGGGGCGCGAACACCGGGGAGCTGTTTTTT
NA,TRBJ1-5,NA,TRBV19,CASLSHRAGNQPQHF,TGTGCCAGTTTAAGTCACAGGGCGGGCAATCAGCCCCAGCATTTT
TRBD2,TRBJ2-3,NA,TRBV4-3,CASSQDGWERGDTQYF,TGCGCCAGCAGCCAAGATGGGTGGGAGCGGGGAGATACGCAGTATTTT
TRBD1,TRBJ2-3,NA,TRBV7-2,CASSLATGEDTQYF,TGTGCCAGCAGCTTAGCGACAGGGGAAGATACGCAGTATTTT
NA,TRBJ2-7,NA,TRBV7-2,CASSSQGMVEQYF,TGTGCCAGCAGCTCACAGGGTATGGTCGAGCAGTACTTC
NA,TRBJ2-7,once,TRBV11-1,CASSLYGEQYF,TGTGCCAGCAGTTTGTACGGCGAGCAGTACTTC
TRBD1,TRBJ1-1,few,TRBV7-9,CASSPGTANTEAFF,TGTGCCAGCAGCCCCGGGACAGCGAACACTGAAGCTTTCTTT
TRBD2,TRBJ2-2,NA,TRBV9,CASSVDWGGSGTGELFF,TGTGCCAGCAGCGTAGATTGGGGCGGGAGCGGAACCGGGGAGCTGTTTTTT
TRBD1,TRBJ1-1,NA,TRBV7-9,CASSPARQGSMNTEAFF,TGTGCCAGCAGCCCCGCCCGACAGGGATCGATGAACACTGAAGCTTTCTTT
TRBD1,TRBJ1-1,NA,TRBV19,CASTRGGLNTEAFF,TGTGCCAGTACCCGAGGGGGCCTGAACACTGAAGCTTTCTTT
NA,TRBJ2-7,few,TRBV2,CVTRGEGAYEQYF,TGTGTCACTCGGGGGGAGGGGGCCTACGAGCAGTACTTC
NA,TRBJ2-1,NA,TRBV7-3,CASSLERRGSYNEQFF,TGTGCCAGCAGCTTAGAGCGGAGGGGCTCCTACAATGAGCAGTTCTTC
TRBD1,TRBJ2-7,NA,TRBV4-3,CASSQEGTGDSYEQYF,TGCGCCAGCAGCCAAGAGGGGACAGGGGACTCCTACGAGCAGTACTTC
TRBD2,TRBJ2-3,NA,TRBV9,CASSVREAGGVGDTQYF,TGTGCCAGCAGCGTAAGGGAGGCGGGGGGGGTAGGGGATACGCAGTATTTT
NA,TRBJ2-7,NA,TRBV27,CASSLSGASFPYEQYF,TGTGCCAGCAGTTTATCGGGGGCCTCCTTTCCCTACGAGCAGTACTTC
NA,TRBJ2-3,NA,TRBV19,CASSPPGASTDTQYF,TGTGCCAGTAGTCCCCCAGGGGCCAGCACAGATACGCAGTATTTT
NA,TRBJ2-5,NA,TRBV5-4,CASSLATAVNMETQYF,TGTGCCAGCAGCTTGGCCACGGCGGTCAATATGGAGACCCAGTACTTC
NA,TRBJ2-1,NA,TRBV6-4,CASKEGASSYNEQFF,TGTGCCAGCAAAGAGGGCGCCAGCTCCTACAATGAGCAGTTCTTC